This T cell receptor (beta chain) was found in a study of T cell repertoires in cytomegalovirus infection. Study details: Recently identified HLA-C-restricted CMV epitopes and well-studied HLA-B-restricted CMV epitopes were used by the study. TCR beta signatures that were public indicated CMV infection and matching HLA type.

This clonotype was seen once. Its antigen remains unknown. TCRdb fed the reads into MiXCR, producing one record per CDR3 protein. This table has about half a million distinct CDR3 sequences, 40% to 50% appearing once. Overall study findings and caveats: Pooled public TCR beta family frequency picked out CMV carriers with the relevant HLA.

V lost 6 bases and J lost 7; bases outside the gene matches: 11. This CDR3 is 14 amino acids long. Germline V CDR1 and CDR2: DFQATT, SNEGSKA (reference sequence). Sample: cultured PBMCs, taken from culture after CMV antigen stimulation. This receptor was identified in a human donor in good health (CMV status not recorded). Some clones in this sample may be carry-over from other donors' samples. This chain links TRBV20-1 with TRBJ1-5, with TRBD1 matching over 8 bases. CDR3 nucleotides: TGCAGTGCCCTGGTTGGACAGGGCGGACAGCCCCAGCATTTT. Translating gives CSALVGQGGQPQHF.